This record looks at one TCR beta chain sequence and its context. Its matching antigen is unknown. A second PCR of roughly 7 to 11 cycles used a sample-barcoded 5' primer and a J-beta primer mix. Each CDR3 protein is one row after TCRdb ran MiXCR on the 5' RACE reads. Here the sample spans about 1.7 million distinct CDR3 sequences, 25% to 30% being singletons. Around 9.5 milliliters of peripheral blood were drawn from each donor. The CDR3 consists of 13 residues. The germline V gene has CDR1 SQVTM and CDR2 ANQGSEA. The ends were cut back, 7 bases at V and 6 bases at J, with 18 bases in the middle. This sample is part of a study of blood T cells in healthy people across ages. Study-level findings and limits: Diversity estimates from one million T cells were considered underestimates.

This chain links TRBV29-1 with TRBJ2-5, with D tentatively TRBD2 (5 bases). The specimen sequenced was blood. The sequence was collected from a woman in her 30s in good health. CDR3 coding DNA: TGCAGCGCTTCCGAGGGCAGTCAAAAGACCCAGTACTTC. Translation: CSASEGSQKTQYF.